Listed here are 20 T cell receptor beta chains from one sample, sequenced in a study of Ad26.COV2.S vaccination and SARS-CoV-2 variants. Assay used: immunoSEQ multiplex PCR; TCRdb lists only in-frame clones, some missing. The sample contains almost 400,000 clones, 89% of which appear only once. Treatment noted: approximately 18 received Ad26.COV2.S at low or high dose, single or two shots; about five received placebo; per-sample allocation not given. Samples came from day 63 after the first vaccine or placebo injection. The sample in question was peripheral blood, obtained in a trial of Ad26.COV2.S vaccine versus placebo. These receptors were taken from a person between 18 and 65 years old who received the Ad26.COV2.S COVID-19 vaccine or a placebo.

The DNA for the CDR3 is TGTGCCAGCAGCCTTGGTTTGGTCCGGGAGACCCAGTACTTC. It translates to CASSLGLVRETQYF. The chain is built from TRBV5-4 and TRBJ2-5; D gene ambiguous. Germline lookup yields CDR1 SGHNT and CDR2 YYREEE (reference sequence). The V end was cut by 4 bases, the J end by 5 bases, with 15 bases between. This CDR3 region has 14 residues.

The chain couples TRBV6-1 to TRBJ1-3; possible D gene TRBD1, 6 bases. Germline CDR1 reads MNHNS; CDR2 reads SASEGT. This CDR3 has 16 residues. Trimming took 0 bases from V and 5 from J, leaving 14 bases between them. CDR3: CASSEAITGNRNTIYF. The CDR3 DNA reads TGTGCCAGCAGTGAAGCAATTACAGGGAATCGAAACACCATATATTTT.

V is TRBV4-3 and J is TRBJ2-7; D is possibly TRBD1 (8 bases). Germline CDR1 LGHNA, CDR2 YSLEER. Trimming removed 1 base at V and 5 bases at J, with 15 bases between. The CDR3 has 15 amino acids. The CDR3 loop is CASSQVDREGHEQYF. CDR3 DNA sequence: TGCGCCAGCAGCCAAGTGGACAGGGAGGGCCACGAGCAGTACTTC.

This chain joins TRBV13 and TRBJ2-1, with a tentative D call TRBD2 (5 bases). V was cut by 5 bases and J by 6 bases, with 11 bases left in between. The V gene's germline CDR1 is PRHDT and CDR2 FYEKMQ (reference sequence). The CDR3 loop spans 13 amino acids. CDR3 sequence reads: CASSPHSGNEQFF. CDR3 nucleotides: TGTGCCAGCAGCCCACACAGCGGCAATGAGCAGTTCTTC.

V usage is TRBV6-2 or TRBV6-3 and J usage is TRBJ2-5, with a possible D match to TRBD1 (6 bases). CDR1 is MNHEY and CDR2 is SVGEGT in the germline V gene. This CDR3 has 15 residues. The ends were cut back, 0 bases at V and 2 bases at J, with 10 bases in the middle. The CDR3, as DNA: TGTGCCAGCAGTTACTCGTTGGACAGACAAGAGACCCAGTACTTC. Protein product: CASSYSLDRQETQYF.

The chain is built from TRBV2 and TRBJ2-1, with 14 bases identical to TRBD2. The CDR3 is 17 residues long. V lost 5 bases to trimming and J lost 6 bases; unmatched junction nucleotides: 9. Germline V gene data show CDR1 as SNHLY and CDR2 as FYNNEI. The CDR3: CASSPGLAGVVGNEQFF. DNA for the CDR3: TGTGCCAGCAGTCCGGGACTAGCGGGAGTGGTGGGCAATGAGCAGTTCTTC.

The chain recombines TRBV19 with TRBJ2-2; no firm D call. The germline gives CDR1 LNHDA, CDR2 SQIVND (reference sequence). Between the trimmed V and J ends, which lost 3 bases and 3 bases, there was a span of 5 bases. CDR3 length: 13 residues. CDR3 loop: CASSIMHTGELFF. In nucleotides, the CDR3 is TGTGCCAGTAGTATCATGCACACCGGGGAGCTGTTTTTT.

The V gene is TRBV4-1, the J gene TRBJ2-7; 9 positions match TRBD1. This CDR3 is 15 amino acids long. CDR1 MGHRA and CDR2 YSYEKL come from the germline V gene. After removal of 3 bases from V and 6 bases from J, the junction contained 9 bases not matched to a gene. In nucleotides, the CDR3 is TGCGCCAGCAGCCACCTGGGGGACAGGGAAGGCGAGCAGTACTTC. This translates into CASSHLGDREGEQYF.

The rearrangement links TRBV6-5 to TRBJ2-1, with D perhaps TRBD1 (6 bases). The ends were cut back, 4 bases at V and 5 bases at J, with 9 bases in the middle. The germline V gene has CDR1 MNHEY and CDR2 SVGAGI. This CDR3 has 13 residues. As DNA, the CDR3 is TGTGCCAGCAGTTCCTACAGGGACAATGAGCAGTTCTTC. It yields the protein CASSSYRDNEQFF.

This clone appeared a single time. This rearrangement joins TRBV19 to TRBJ1-5; D is ambiguous. V was shortened by 7 bases and J by 11 bases, with 15 bases between the two germline ends. Germline V CDR1 and CDR2: LNHDA, SQIVND (reference sequence). This CDR3 is 12 amino acids long. CDR3 residues: CASMDQAWTQHF. The CDR3 coding sequence is TGTGCCAGTATGGACCAGGCCTGGACCCAGCATTTT.

Only one count was recorded for this clone. This chain uses TRBV6-6 with TRBJ1-3; D is uncertain. V gave up 5 bases and J gave up 4 bases, with 9 bases separating them. The CDR3 covers 13 residues. Germline V gene lookup returns CDR1 MNHNY and CDR2 SVGAGI (reference sequence). This CDR3 reads CASSPYSGNTIYF. In DNA form, the CDR3 reads TGTGCCAGCAGTCCCTATTCGGGAAACACCATATATTTT.

This chain uses TRBV7-9 with TRBJ2-1; a possible D gene is TRBD1 (6 bases). The CDR3 runs 13 residues. V shed 1 base and J shed 15 bases, with 16 bases lying between them. Germline V gene sequence: CDR1 SEHNR, CDR2 FQNEAQ (reference sequence). CDR3 in DNA: TGTGCCAGCAGCTTAGGGGGGCAGTGGTATCGGTTCTTC. Its protein is CASSLGGQWYRFF.

The chain uses TRBV28 and TRBJ1-4, with a possible D match to TRBD1 (5 bases). Trimming pared 2 bases from V and 3 bases from J, leaving 7 bases between. CDR1 is MDHEN and CDR2 is SYDVKM in the germline V gene. CDR3 size: 14 residues. DNA of the CDR3: TGTGCCAGCAGTTTAGGGGGATCTAATGAAAAACTGTTTTTT. Translation: CASSLGGSNEKLFF.

The chain employs TRBV7-2 and TRBJ2-7; 9 nucleotides line up with TRBD1. The CDR3 has 15 residues. With 1 base clipped from V and 4 bases from J, the junction kept 5 bases outside the gene matches. CDR1 is SGHTA and CDR2 is FQGNSA in the germline V gene. This CDR3 reads CASSLVFGQGYEQYF. The CDR3 DNA is TGTGCCAGCAGCTTAGTATTTGGACAGGGGTACGAGCAGTACTTC.

The rearrangement joins TRBV5-6 to TRBJ1-2, with 7 positions matching TRBD1. There are 13 residues in the CDR3. Per the germline V gene, CDR1 is SGHDT and CDR2 is YYEEEE. J gave up 3 bases and V 3 bases, and 2 bases lay outside the gene matches. The CDR3 DNA sequence: TGTGCCAGCAGCTCACAGGGGCACTATGGCTACACCTTC. Translating gives CASSSQGHYGYTF.

The V gene is TRBV6-6, the J gene TRBJ2-7; 8 nucleotides line up with TRBD2. CDR3 length: 14 residues. The V and J ends lost 1 base and 2 bases, in that order; junction bases with no gene match: 1. CDR1 and CDR2 (germline): MNHNY, SVGAGI (reference sequence). The CDR3 protein is CASSYLTSAYEQYF. CDR3 nucleotide sequence: TGTGCCAGCAGTTACTTGACTAGCGCCTACGAGCAGTACTTC.

This chain joins TRBV13 and TRBJ1-5; tentatively, D is TRBD1 (5 bases). Germline values: CDR1 PRHDT, CDR2 FYEKMQ (reference sequence). The CDR3 runs 14 residues. The V gene lost 11 bases and the J gene lost 9 bases, with 23 bases spanning the gap. CDR3 coding DNA: TGTGCCGTCCGATTACAGGTGAGACTGGTGCCCCAGCATTTT. The encoded protein is CAVRLQVRLVPQHF. Together with reference TRBV13 and TRBJ1-5, the CDR3 gives the full variable domain: AAGVIQSPRHLIKEKRETATLKCYPIPRHDTVYWYQQGPGQDPQFLISFYEKMQSDKGSIPDRFSAQQFSDYHSELNMSSLELGDSALYFCAVRLQVRLVPQHFGDGTRLSIL.

J is TRBJ2-2 and V is TRBV16; 9 positions agree with TRBD2. The CDR3 spans 15 residues. V lost 7 bases to trimming and J lost 1 base; unmatched junction nucleotides: 4. CDR1 and CDR2 from the germline V gene are KGHSY and FQNENV. The CDR3 is CASTPSGMNTGELFF. The CDR3 DNA reads TGTGCCAGCACCCCTAGCGGGATGAACACCGGGGAGCTGTTTTTT.

The chain carries TRBV2 and TRBJ2-7, with TRBD2 matching over 13 bases. The V segment lost 8 bases and the J segment 0 bases; nucleotides outside the gene matches: 10. Germline CDR1 and CDR2: SNHLY and FYNNEI. This CDR3 contains 17 residues. The CDR3 spells CASRRLAGGQSSYEQYF. The CDR3 DNA follows: TGTGCCAGCCGACGACTAGCGGGAGGCCAAAGCTCCTACGAGCAGTACTTC.

This chain links TRBV7-3 with TRBJ1-4, with D possibly being TRBD1 (5 bases). The length of the CDR3 is 13 residues. Germline CDR1 is SGHTA and CDR2 is FQGTGA. Trimming pared 0 bases from V and 7 bases from J, leaving 6 bases between. The CDR3 spells CASSLTQGEKLFF. The CDR3, as DNA: TGTGCCAGCAGCTTAACCCAGGGTGAAAAACTGTTTTTT.